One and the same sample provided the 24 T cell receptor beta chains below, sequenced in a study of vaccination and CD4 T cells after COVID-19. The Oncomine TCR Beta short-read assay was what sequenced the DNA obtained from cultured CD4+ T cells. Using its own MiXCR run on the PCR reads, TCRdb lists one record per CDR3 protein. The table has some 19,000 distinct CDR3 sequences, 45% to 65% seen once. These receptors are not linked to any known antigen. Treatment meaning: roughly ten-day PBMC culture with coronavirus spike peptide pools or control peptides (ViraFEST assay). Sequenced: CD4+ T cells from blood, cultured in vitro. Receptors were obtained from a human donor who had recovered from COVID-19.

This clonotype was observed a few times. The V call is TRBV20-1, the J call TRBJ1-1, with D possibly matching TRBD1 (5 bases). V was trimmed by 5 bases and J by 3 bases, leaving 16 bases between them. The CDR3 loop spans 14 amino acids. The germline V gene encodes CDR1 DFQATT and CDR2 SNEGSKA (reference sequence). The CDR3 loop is CSAPRTTVDTEAFF. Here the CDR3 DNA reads TGCAGTGCTCCGCGGACGACAGTAGACACTGAAGCTTTCTTT.

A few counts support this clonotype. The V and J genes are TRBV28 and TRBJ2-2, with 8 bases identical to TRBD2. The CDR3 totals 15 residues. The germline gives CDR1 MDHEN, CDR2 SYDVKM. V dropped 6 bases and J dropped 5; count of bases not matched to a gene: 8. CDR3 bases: TGTGCCAGCAGCCCAAGCGGGAGCGGTACCGGGGAGCTGTTTTTT. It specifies CASSPSGSGTGELFF.

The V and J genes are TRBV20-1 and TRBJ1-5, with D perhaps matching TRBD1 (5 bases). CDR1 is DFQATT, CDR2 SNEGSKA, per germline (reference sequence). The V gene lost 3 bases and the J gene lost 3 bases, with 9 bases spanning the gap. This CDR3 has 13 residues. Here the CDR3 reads CSARSGTNQPQHF. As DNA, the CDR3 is TGCAGTGCTAGGTCAGGGACCAATCAGCCCCAGCATTTT.

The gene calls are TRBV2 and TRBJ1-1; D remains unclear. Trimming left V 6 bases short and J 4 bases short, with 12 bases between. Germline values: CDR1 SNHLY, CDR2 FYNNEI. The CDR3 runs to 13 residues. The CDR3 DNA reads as TGTGCCAGCAGGGGAGCAGCAGGCACTGAAGCTTTCTTT. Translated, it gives CASRGAAGTEAFF.

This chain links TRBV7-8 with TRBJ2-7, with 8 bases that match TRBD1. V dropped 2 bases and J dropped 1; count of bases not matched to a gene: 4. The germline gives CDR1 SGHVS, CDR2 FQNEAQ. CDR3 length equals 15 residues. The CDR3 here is CASSLNGQGSYEQYF. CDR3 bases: TGTGCCAGCAGCTTAAACGGACAGGGTTCCTACGAGCAGTACTTC.

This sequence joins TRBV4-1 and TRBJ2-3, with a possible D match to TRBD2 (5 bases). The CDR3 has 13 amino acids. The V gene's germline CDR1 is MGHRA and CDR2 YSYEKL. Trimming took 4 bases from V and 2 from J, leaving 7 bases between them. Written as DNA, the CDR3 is TGCGCCAGCAGCCCGGGGTCCACAGATACGCAGTATTTT. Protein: CASSPGSTDTQYF.

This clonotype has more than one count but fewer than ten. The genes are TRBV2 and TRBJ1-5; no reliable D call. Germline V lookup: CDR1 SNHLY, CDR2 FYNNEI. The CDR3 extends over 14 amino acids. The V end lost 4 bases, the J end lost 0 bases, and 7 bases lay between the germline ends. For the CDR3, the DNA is TGTGCCAGCAGTGTTGGGTTTAGCAATCAGCCCCAGCATTTT. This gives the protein CASSVGFSNQPQHF.

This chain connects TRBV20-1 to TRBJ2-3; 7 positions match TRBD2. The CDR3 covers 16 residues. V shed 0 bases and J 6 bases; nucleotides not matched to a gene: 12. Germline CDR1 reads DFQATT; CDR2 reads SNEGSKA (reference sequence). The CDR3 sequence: CSARDLGGGPRDTQYF. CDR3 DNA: TGCAGTGCTAGAGATCTTGGGGGAGGGCCGAGGGATACGCAGTATTTT.

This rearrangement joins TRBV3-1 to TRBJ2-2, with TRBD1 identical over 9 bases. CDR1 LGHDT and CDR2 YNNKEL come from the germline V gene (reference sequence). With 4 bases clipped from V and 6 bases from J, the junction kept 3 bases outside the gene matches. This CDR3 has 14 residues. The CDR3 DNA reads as TGTGCCAGCAGCCCTACAGGGGGCCCCGGGGAGCTGTTTTTT. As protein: CASSPTGGPGELFF.

The CDR3 region is CATSEHPGQGAGGNTIYF. The CDR3 DNA reads as TGTGCCACCAGTGAACATCCGGGACAGGGGGCCGGTGGAAACACCATATATTTT. The chain uses TRBV24-1 and TRBJ1-3; 12 nucleotides agree with TRBD1. CDR1 KGHDR and CDR2 SFDVKD come from the germline V gene. V trimming: 4 bases; J trimming: 3 bases; junction bases outside the gene matches: 9. The CDR3 extends over 18 amino acids.

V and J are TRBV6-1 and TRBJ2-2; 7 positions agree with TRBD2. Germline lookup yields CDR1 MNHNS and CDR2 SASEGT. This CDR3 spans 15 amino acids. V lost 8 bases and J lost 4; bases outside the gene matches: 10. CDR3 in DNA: TGTGCCAGCGGATCTAGCGGAGGTGGCACCGGGGAGCTGTTTTTT. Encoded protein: CASGSSGGGTGELFF.

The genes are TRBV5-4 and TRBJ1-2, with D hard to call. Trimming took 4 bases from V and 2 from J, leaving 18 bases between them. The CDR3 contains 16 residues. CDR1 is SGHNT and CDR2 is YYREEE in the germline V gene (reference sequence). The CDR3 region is CASSEPGPWTNYGYTF. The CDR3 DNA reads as TGTGCCAGCAGCGAACCTGGGCCTTGGACCAACTATGGCTACACCTTC.

The CDR3 region is CASSLQGSYEQYF. The CDR3 nucleotides are TGCGCCAGCAGCCTACAGGGATCCTACGAGCAGTACTTC. V and J are TRBV5-1 and TRBJ2-7; D is perhaps TRBD1 (6 bases). Trimming stripped 4 bases from V and 1 base from J, with 9 bases between. The CDR3 consists of 13 residues. Germline V gene data show CDR1 as SGHRS and CDR2 as YFSETQ.

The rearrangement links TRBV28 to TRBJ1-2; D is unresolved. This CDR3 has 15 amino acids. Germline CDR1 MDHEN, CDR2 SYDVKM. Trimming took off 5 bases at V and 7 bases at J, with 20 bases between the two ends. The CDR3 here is CASSGATRFASGYTF. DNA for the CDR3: TGTGCCAGCAGTGGTGCCACGAGGTTCGCCTCTGGCTACACCTTC.

The CDR3 loop is CASSPLEGLGYNEQFF. CDR3 nucleotide sequence: TGTGCCAGCAGCCCCCTTGAGGGACTAGGATACAATGAGCAGTTCTTC. The chain carries TRBV7-8 and TRBJ2-1, with 8 bases matching TRBD2. The length of the CDR3 is 16 residues. Germline-derived CDR1 and CDR2 are SGHVS and FQNEAQ. V shed 5 bases and J 4 bases; nucleotides not matched to a gene: 10.

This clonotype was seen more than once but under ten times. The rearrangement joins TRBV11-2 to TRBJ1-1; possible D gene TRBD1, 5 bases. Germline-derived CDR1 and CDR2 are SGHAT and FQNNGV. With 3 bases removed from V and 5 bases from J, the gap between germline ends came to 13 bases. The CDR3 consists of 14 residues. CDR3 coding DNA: TGTGCCAGCAGCTTCGGTTTCGAGGGGACTGAAGCTTTCTTT. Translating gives CASSFGFEGTEAFF.

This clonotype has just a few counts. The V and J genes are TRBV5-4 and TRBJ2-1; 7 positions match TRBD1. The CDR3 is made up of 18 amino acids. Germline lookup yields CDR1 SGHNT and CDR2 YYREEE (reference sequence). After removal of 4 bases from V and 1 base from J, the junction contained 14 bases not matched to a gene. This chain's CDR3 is CASSRGQARKISYNEQFF. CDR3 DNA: TGTGCCAGCAGCCGAGGACAGGCCCGCAAAATATCCTACAATGAGCAGTTCTTC.

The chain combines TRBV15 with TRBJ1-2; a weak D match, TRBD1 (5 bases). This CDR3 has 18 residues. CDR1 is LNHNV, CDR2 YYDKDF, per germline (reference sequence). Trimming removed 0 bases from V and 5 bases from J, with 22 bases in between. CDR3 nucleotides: TGTGCCACCAGCAGAGAGGCCACTGGAGGGGCGCGGGGGTATGGCTACACCTTC. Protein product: CATSREATGGARGYGYTF.

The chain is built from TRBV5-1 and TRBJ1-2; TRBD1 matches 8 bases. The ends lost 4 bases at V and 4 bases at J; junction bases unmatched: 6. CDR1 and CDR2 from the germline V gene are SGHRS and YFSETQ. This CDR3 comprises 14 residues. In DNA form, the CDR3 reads TGCGCCAGCAGCCCTCAGGGGGCGCCCTATGGCTACACCTTC. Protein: CASSPQGAPYGYTF. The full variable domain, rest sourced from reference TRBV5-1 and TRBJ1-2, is KAGVTQTPRYLIKTRGQQVTLSCSPISGHRSVSWYQQTPGQGLQFLFEYFSETQRNKGNFPGRFSGRQFSNSRSEMNVSTLELGDSALYLCASSPQGAPYGYTFGSGTRLTVV.

CDR3 in amino acids: CASRRTHSGANVLTF. Here the CDR3 DNA reads TGTGCCAGTAGGAGGACGCACTCTGGGGCCAACGTCCTGACTTTC. The V gene is TRBV19, the J gene TRBJ2-6, with D hard to call. Trimming removed 6 bases from V and 0 bases from J, with 9 bases in between. The CDR3 has 15 residues. CDR1 is LNHDA and CDR2 is SQIVND in the germline V gene (reference sequence).

As DNA, the CDR3 is TGTGCCAGCAGCTTAAGCGGGAGTAACGAGCAGTACTTC. As protein: CASSLSGSNEQYF. The genes are TRBV11-3 and TRBJ2-7; TRBD2 matches 8 bases. Germline values: CDR1 SGHNT, CDR2 YENEEA. The V segment lost 2 bases and the J segment 5 bases; nucleotides outside the gene matches: 2. This CDR3 contains 13 residues.

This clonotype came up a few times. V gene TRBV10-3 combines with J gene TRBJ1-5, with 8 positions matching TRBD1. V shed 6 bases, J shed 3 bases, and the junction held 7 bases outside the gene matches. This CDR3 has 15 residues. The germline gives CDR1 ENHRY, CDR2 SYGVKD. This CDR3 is CAISAGTGLNQPQHF. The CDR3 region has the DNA TGTGCCATCAGCGCCGGGACAGGACTCAATCAGCCCCAGCATTTT.

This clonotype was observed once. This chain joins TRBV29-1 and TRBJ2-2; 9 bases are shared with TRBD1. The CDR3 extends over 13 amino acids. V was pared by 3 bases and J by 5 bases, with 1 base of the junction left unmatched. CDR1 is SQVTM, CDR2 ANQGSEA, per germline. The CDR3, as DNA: TGCAGCGTTGAGGGACAGGGAACCGGGGAGCTGTTTTTT. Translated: CSVEGQGTGELFF.

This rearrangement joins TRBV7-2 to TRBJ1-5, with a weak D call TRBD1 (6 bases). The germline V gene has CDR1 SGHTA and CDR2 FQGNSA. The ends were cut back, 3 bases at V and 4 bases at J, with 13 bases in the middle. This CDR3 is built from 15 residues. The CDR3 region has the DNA TGTGCCAGCAGCTTGGCAGGGGCCCTTAATCAGCCCCAGCATTTT. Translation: CASSLAGALNQPQHF.